Listed below are T cell receptor beta chains from one sample, sequenced in a study of OX40 agonist ivuxolimab in advanced cancers. This table comes from immunoSEQ multiplex PCR, and its TCRdb copy is limited to in-frame clones, with some not included. Of fewer than 130,000 clones in the sample, approximately 89% are singletons; the top ten hold 0.27%. Sequences were derived from CD4+ or CD8+ T cells sorted from blood, sampled in a trial of the OX40 agonist ivuxolimab. Source of these receptors: an adult with an advanced solid tumor such as melanoma, head and neck, liver or kidney cancer. The CDR3 runs from the conserved cysteine through the conserved F or W. Clone size is stated in some rows and not others, as once, few, many or a class when expanded.

clone_size: .
v_call: TRBV9
cdr3_aa: CASSVGQGPYEQYF

clone_size: few
v_call: TRBV9
cdr3_aa: CASSVGGYFDNEQFF

clone_size: .
v_call: TRBV27
cdr3_aa: CASSLRREGPYEQYF

clone_size: few
v_call: TRBV2
cdr3_aa: CASSRLANYGYTF

clone_size: .
v_call: TRBV29-1
cdr3_aa: CSALTVSNTGELFF

clone_size: .
v_call: TRBV4-3
cdr3_aa: CASSQLLNTGDGEAFF

clone_size: .
v_call: TRBV7-7
cdr3_aa: CASSRSPRVMDTQYF

clone_size: .
v_call: TRBV4-2
cdr3_aa: CASSQDQAQNQETQYF

clone_size: once
v_call: TRBV7-2
cdr3_aa: CASSSGLRSTQYF

clone_size: once
v_call: TRBV6-1
cdr3_aa: CASSADRGSETQYF

clone_size: .
v_call: TRBV7-8
cdr3_aa: CASSAVGSTDTQYF

clone_size: .
v_call: TRBV5-4
cdr3_aa: CASSQGLASTDTQYF

clone_size: .
v_call: TRBV11-2
cdr3_aa: CASSTERTEGKLFF

clone_size: .
v_call: TRBV29-1
cdr3_aa: CSVQQGVGNQPQHF

clone_size: .
v_call: TRBV7-3
cdr3_aa: CASSSTSGEYNEQFF

clone_size: .
v_call: TRBV19
cdr3_aa: CASSIRDRGSYQPQHF

clone_size: .
v_call: TRBV7-9
cdr3_aa: CASSLAAIGTEAFF

clone_size: .
v_call: TRBV15
cdr3_aa: CATSRDPGGVSDTQYF

clone_size: .
v_call: TRBV6-5
cdr3_aa: CASREDRRGNSPLHF

clone_size: .
v_call: TRBV5-1
cdr3_aa: CASSSTGLNTEAFF

clone_size: .
v_call: TRBV6-5
cdr3_aa: CASSWTSGPNTQYF

clone_size: .
v_call: TRBV19
cdr3_aa: CASSWDRGWNQPQHF

clone_size: .
v_call: TRBV18
cdr3_aa: CASSPSGSSYEQYF

clone_size: once
v_call: TRBV4-3
cdr3_aa: CASSPTAINYGYTF

clone_size: .
v_call: TRBV5-1
cdr3_aa: CASKIRGDSYNEQFF

clone_size: .
v_call: TRBV30
cdr3_aa: CAWSPSFRGNQPQHF

clone_size: .
v_call: TRBV5-4
cdr3_aa: CASSLATGKETQYF

clone_size: .
v_call: TRBV30
cdr3_aa: CAWRIGGGSQGDFYNSPLHF

clone_size: .
v_call: TRBV6-6
cdr3_aa: CASSLSWRESYEQYF

clone_size: once
v_call: TRBV27
cdr3_aa: CASSPRTGVEKLFF

clone_size: .
v_call: TRBV10-3
cdr3_aa: CAITGAGNYGYTF

clone_size: .
v_call: TRBV5-6
cdr3_aa: CASSYGQRGYGYTF

clone_size: .
v_call: TRBV6-4
cdr3_aa: CASSESAVEGTEAFF

clone_size: .
v_call: TRBV30
cdr3_aa: CAWRWEASSGNTIYF

clone_size: .
v_call: TRBV18
cdr3_aa: CASSPRTPSNVLTF

clone_size: .
v_call: TRBV2
cdr3_aa: CASSDRWLGGYPYEQYF

clone_size: once
v_call: TRBV7-2
cdr3_aa: CASSPDSMTDTQYF

clone_size: .
v_call: TRBV6-5
cdr3_aa: CASSYSGKGGTEAFF

clone_size: .
v_call: TRBV28
cdr3_aa: CASSTYEQYF

clone_size: .
v_call: TRBV7-2
cdr3_aa: CASSLAGPKYGYTF

clone_size: few
v_call: TRBV5-1
cdr3_aa: CASSSEQGAPDIQYF

clone_size: once
v_call: TRBV7-8
cdr3_aa: CASSFSETQYF

clone_size: .
v_call: TRBV7-2
cdr3_aa: CASSTRTGGEIGQPQHF

clone_size: .
v_call: TRBV12-5
cdr3_aa: CASGQGAVYGYTF

clone_size: .
v_call: TRBV7-2
cdr3_aa: CASSLGTLEAFF

clone_size: .
v_call: TRBV7-3
cdr3_aa: CASSTAGGELFF

clone_size: once
v_call: TRBV7-2
cdr3_aa: CASSNKIRTGTGELFF

clone_size: .
v_call: TRBV7-2
cdr3_aa: CASSLVEGQGYEQYF